Below, one T cell receptor beta chain is given with its context. Methods used by the authors: Amplification from reference gene primers served as the basis for estimated nucleated cell counts. Profiled with immunoSEQ multiplex PCR; TCRdb holds only in-frame clones, not every one. The V and J calls and clone size are taken from that table; D and trimming were inferred from the DNA. The sample contains hundreds of thousands of clones, 80% to 90% of which appear only once. This entry belongs to a study of blood T cell repertoires in COVID-19. As for the study in general: Before being deemed recovered, Cohort 3 donors had two negative PCRs, clearance, or symptom resolution. COVID-19 samples, acute and convalescent, were from the United States, Italy and Spain.

The CDR3 totals 15 residues. CDR1 and CDR2 from the germline V gene are MDHEN and SYDVKM. Trimming removed 5 bases from V and 9 bases from J, with 19 bases in between. Sample: PBMCs or T cells enriched from blood (not recorded which). This chain connects TRBV28 to TRBJ1-4; D is possibly TRBD1 (6 bases). The sequence was obtained from a man aged 35 to 55 in a cohort exposed to, infected with or recovered from COVID-19 (not recorded which). The CDR3 DNA sequence: TGTGCCAGCAGTACATTAGACAGGCTTGTTAAAAAACTGTTTTTT. It specifies CASSTLDRLVKKLFF.